This T cell receptor (beta chain) appears in the sequencing data of a study of CXCR3-negative and CXCR3-positive naive CD8 T cells. Study-wide background: A total of about 140 million TRB reads was generated, with about 1.5 +/- 0.3 million per library. Whole-study results and caveats: Naive CXCR3-positive cells had TRB CDR3s more hydrophobic than those of CXCR3-negative naive cells. Within a donor, both naive subsets shared TRBV-TRBJ usage, unlike memory cells. Cryopreserved cells showed partially decreased CXCR3 expression, and most assays used fresh PBMCs. In both naive subsets diversity was comparably high, whereas memory CD8+ cells showed much lower diversity.

In the case of this clonotype: Its specificity is not known.

The CDR3 has 14 amino acids. Germline assignment: CDR1 SGHDT and CDR2 YYEEEE. 5' RACE that incorporated UMI labels was used to prepare the TRB cDNA libraries. Each CDR3 protein gets one entry in TCRdb, which reprocessed the 5' RACE reads and gives no DNA. The sample is made up of around 160,000 distinct CDR3 sequences, and the top ten hold under 0.35% of it. This chain uses TRBV5-6 with TRBJ1-2; TCRdb indicates TRBD1, and absent DNA this call remains unverified. Input material: naive CXCR3+ CD8+ T cells from blood. The subset is: CD45RO-CCR7+CD27+CD95- naive CD8+ T cells expressing CXCR3 (TNR3+). The TCR originated in a human donor in good health. Some clones in this sample may be carry-over from other donors' samples. CDR3: CASTWDRGPYGYTF.